This T cell receptor beta chain was sequenced in a study of T cells in Graves' hyperthyroidism and ophthalmopathy (dated 2019 in TCRdb). A note on the overall study: Peripheral blood was sampled at the time of initial diagnosis, prior to any treatment. TCR V-J signatures able to tell the groups apart were searched for in a discovery cohort of some 97 patients, of whom 43 had Graves' ophthalmopathy and roughly 58 had stable Graves' hyperthyroidism. Prospective prediction of ophthalmopathy was tested in an independent validation cohort consisting of 18 hyperthyroidism patients and about 17 patients who later progressed to ophthalmopathy. For training and testing, the 80 to 100 patients in the discovery cohort were randomly divided in a 7:3 ratio. The study also compared thyroid tissue and blood T-cell repertoires from about six Graves' hyperthyroidism patients. After blood sampling, hyperthyroidism patients were treated with methimazole at a starting dose of 30 mg daily, and ophthalmopathy patients were treated with high-dose intravenous methylprednisolone. The paper describes TCR Vbeta CDR3 sequencing of about 140 peripheral blood samples, made up of 43 ophthalmopathy patients, more than 70 hyperthyroidism patients and some 17 progressor patients. Overall study outcomes, separate from this receptor: In validation, the model predicted progression to ophthalmopathy with around 71% sensitivity and 72% to 75% specificity, a median of roughly seven months before onset. Blood samples also contained most of the expanded thyroid clonotypes (frequency above 0.001), which suggests that blood repertoires may reflect thyroid immune responses. No statistical method was used to fix the sample size in advance, and group allocation was not hidden from the investigators. In cross-validation, a model built on a 13 V-J signature told ophthalmopathy apart from stable hyperthyroidism with under 90% sensitivity and 81% to 82% specificity, and in testing the same model reached 80%/75%.

Of note for this clonotype: The antigen it binds to is not known. Base-call qualities are not available, and no considerably larger clone is one nucleotide away.

Amplification of TCR beta CDR3 regions was carried out from RNA transcripts. For the first round of RT-PCR on the TCR CDR3, the HTBI primer set was used together with the Qiagen OneStep RT-PCR kit. The libraries were constructed in a second round of multiplex PCR and then size-selected and purified. Paired-end sequencing of the libraries was performed with 100 bp reads on an Illumina HiSeq2000. Concerning the study's data processing: SOAPnuke was used to process the raw data, throwing out any read that contained adapters or uncalled bases, had a mean Phred below 15, or lacked an exact constant-primer or identifier match. High-quality paired reads were merged with COPE v1.2.5, and unique nucleotide sequences were defined as clonotypes. MiTCR v1.1 was used to align the clonotypes against IMGT TRBV, TRBD and TRBJ reference segments. Only V-J combinations with frequency above 0.0001, covering approximately 99% of repertoires, were analysed. The TCS score was defined as the ratio of F50 (clonal expansion) to E x V (chaos), calculated using BLOSUM62-based TCRdist between CDR3 peptides within each V-J. Welch's t-statistics and random forest reduced 450 to 600 V-J features to some 14, which were used in a naive Bayes classifier (R e1071). TCRdb reanalyzed the raw reads on its own, using fastp at Q25 for trimming and MiXCR for clone calling, and kept in-frame beta chains. Each CDR3 protein appears once, grouped with its most common genes and DNA. For this entry, the V and J calls and clone size follow TCRdb and not the study's own pipeline. The sample has about 700,000 distinct CDR3 sequences on record, around 13% of them singletons. Of the sample, approximately 10% is held by the ten largest clones.

A patient counted as having stable Graves' hyperthyroidism if no progression to ophthalmopathy occurred over 18 months of follow-up. Hyperthyroidism patients were newly diagnosed, had a disease duration of under 2 months, and were aged 18 to 65 years. The study excluded patients with uncontrolled infections, other autoimmune diseases, pregnancy or lactation. Diagnoses relied on clinical symptoms, serum thyroxine and TRAb, thyroid ultrasound and orbital computed tomography. PBMCs were isolated from roughly 10 ml of fresh peripheral blood by Ficoll-Paque density gradient centrifugation. Total RNA was extracted with Trizol reagent, and quality was checked on an Agilent 2100 Bioanalyzer. V drops 7 bases and J drops 4 bases, leaving 25 bases in between. From the cysteine through the phenylalanine, the CDR3 covers 16 amino acids. Only CDR3 DNA remains: 48 bases, in frame from the first base. The germline V gene encodes CDR1 SQVTM and CDR2 ANQGSEA.

The rearrangement joined TRBV29-1 to TRBJ1-1, and TRBD1 may be the D gene, going by 5 matching bases. The clonotype comes from a woman aged 18 to 35 with Graves' hyperthyroidism. The sample was blood. The nucleotides are TGCAGCGCAATATGGGGGGAGGTGGGGAGAAGCACTGAAGCTTTCTTT. This sequence encodes CSAIWGEVGRSTEAFF.